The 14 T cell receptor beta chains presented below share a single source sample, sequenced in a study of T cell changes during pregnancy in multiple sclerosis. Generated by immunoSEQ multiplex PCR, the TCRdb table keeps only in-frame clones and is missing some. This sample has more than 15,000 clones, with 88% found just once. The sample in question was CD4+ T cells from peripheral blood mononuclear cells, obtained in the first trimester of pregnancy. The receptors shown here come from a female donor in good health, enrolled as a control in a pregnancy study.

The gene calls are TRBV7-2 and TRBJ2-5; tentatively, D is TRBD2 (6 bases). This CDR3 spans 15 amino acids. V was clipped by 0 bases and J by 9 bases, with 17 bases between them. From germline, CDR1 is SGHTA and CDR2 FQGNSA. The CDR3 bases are TGTGCCAGCAGCTTAGCAAACGGGGGAGTAATGGCCCAGTACTTC. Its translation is CASSLANGGVMAQYF.

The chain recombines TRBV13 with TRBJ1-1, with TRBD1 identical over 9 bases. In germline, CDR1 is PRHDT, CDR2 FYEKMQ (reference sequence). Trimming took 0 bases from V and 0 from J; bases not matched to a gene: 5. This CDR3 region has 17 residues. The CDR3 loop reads CASSLGGTGTMNTEAFF. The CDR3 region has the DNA TGTGCCAGCAGCTTAGGGGGGACAGGGACTATGAACACTGAAGCTTTCTTT.

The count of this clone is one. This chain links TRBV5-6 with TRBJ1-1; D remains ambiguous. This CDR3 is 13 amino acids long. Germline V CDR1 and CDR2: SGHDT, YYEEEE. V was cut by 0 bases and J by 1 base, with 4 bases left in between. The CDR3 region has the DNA TGTGCCAGCAGCTTGGACAAGAACACTGAAGCTTTCTTT. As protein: CASSLDKNTEAFF.

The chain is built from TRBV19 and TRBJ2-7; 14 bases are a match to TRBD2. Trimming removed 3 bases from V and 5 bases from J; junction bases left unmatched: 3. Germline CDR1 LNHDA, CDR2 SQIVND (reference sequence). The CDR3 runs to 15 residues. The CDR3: CASSIRLAGGHEQYF. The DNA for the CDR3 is TGTGCCAGTAGTATCCGACTAGCGGGGGGGCACGAGCAGTACTTC.

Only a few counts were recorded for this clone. In DNA form, the CDR3 reads TGTGCCAGCAGCGCAACAATCGTGGGAGGGGGGGAGTTCTTC. This gives the protein CASSATIVGGGEFF. This chain uses TRBV11-2 with TRBJ2-1, with D maybe TRBD2 (7 bases). Germline V gene data show CDR1 as SGHAT and CDR2 as FQNNGV. The V end was cut by 5 bases, the J end by 14 bases, with 22 bases between. This CDR3 contains 14 residues. The whole variable domain, remainder taken from reference TRBV11-2 and TRBJ2-1, is EAGVAQSPRYKIIEKRQSVAFWCNPISGHATLYWYQQILGQGPKLLIQFQNNGVVDDSQLPKDRFSAERLKGVDSTLKIQPAKLEDSAVYLCASSATIVGGGEFFGPGTRLTVL.

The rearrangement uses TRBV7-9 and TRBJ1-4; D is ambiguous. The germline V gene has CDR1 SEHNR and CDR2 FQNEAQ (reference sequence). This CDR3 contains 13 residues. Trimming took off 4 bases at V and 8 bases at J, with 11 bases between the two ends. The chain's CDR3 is CASSSRFGEKLFF. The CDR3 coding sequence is TGTGCCAGCAGCTCCAGGTTTGGGGAAAAACTGTTTTTT.

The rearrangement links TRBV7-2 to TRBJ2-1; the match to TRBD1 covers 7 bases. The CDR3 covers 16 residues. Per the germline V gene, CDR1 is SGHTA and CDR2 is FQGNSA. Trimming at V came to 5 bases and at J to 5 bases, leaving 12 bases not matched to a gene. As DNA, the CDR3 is TGTGCCAGCAGCCCCCGTCAGGGGGATCGCAACAATGAGCAGTTCTTC. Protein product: CASSPRQGDRNNEQFF.

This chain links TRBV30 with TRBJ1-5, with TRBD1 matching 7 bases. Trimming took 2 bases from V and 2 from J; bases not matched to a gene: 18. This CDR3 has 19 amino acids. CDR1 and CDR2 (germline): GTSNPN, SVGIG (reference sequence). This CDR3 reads CAWSRSGSGGRGGNQPQHF. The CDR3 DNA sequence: TGTGCCTGGAGTCGTAGTGGCTCAGGGGGGCGCGGGGGCAATCAGCCCCAGCATTTT.

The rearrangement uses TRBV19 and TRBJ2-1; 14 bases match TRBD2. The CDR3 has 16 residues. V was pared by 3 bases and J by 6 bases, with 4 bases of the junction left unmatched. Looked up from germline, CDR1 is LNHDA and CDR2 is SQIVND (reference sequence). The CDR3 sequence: CASSMGLAGVFNEQFF. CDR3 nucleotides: TGTGCCAGTAGTATGGGACTAGCGGGAGTATTCAATGAGCAGTTCTTC.

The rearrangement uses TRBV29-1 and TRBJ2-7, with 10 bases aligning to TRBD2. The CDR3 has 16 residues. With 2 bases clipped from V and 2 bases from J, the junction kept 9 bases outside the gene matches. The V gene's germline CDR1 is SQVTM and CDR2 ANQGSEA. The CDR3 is CSVELTSGTSTYEQYF. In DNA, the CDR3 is TGCAGCGTTGAACTTACTAGCGGGACCTCCACCTACGAGCAGTACTTC.

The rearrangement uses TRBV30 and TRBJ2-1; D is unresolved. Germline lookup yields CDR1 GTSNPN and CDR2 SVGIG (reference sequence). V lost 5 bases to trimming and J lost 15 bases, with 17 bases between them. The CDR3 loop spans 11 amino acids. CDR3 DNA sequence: TGTGCCTGGTCCCGGCCACCGGGTCGGTTCTTC. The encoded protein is CAWSRPPGRFF. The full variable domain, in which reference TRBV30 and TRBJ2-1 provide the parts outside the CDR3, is SQTIHQWPATLVQPVGSPLSLECTVEGTSNPNLYWYRQAAGRGLQLLFYSVGIGQISSEVPQNLSASRPQDRQFILSSKKLLLSDSGFYLCAWSRPPGRFFGPGTRLTVL.

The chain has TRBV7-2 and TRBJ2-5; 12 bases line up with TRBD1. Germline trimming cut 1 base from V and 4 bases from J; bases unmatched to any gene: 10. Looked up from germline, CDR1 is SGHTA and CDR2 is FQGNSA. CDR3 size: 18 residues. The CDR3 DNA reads TGTGCCAGCAGCTTAGGGTCTGGTGGGACAGGGGGCCGAGAGACCCAGTACTTC. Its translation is CASSLGSGGTGGRETQYF.

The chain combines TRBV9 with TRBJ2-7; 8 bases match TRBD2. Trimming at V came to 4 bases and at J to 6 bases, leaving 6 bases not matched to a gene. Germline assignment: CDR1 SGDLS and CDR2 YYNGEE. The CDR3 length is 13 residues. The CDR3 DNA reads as TGTGCCAGCAGCCGGGGGGGGTCGCTCGAGCAGTACTTC. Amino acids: CASSRGGSLEQYF.

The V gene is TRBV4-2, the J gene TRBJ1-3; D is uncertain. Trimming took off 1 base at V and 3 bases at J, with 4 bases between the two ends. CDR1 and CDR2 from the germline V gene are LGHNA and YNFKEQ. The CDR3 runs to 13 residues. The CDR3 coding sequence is TGTGCCAGCAGCCAAGTCGGTGGAAACACCATATATTTT. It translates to CASSQVGGNTIYF.